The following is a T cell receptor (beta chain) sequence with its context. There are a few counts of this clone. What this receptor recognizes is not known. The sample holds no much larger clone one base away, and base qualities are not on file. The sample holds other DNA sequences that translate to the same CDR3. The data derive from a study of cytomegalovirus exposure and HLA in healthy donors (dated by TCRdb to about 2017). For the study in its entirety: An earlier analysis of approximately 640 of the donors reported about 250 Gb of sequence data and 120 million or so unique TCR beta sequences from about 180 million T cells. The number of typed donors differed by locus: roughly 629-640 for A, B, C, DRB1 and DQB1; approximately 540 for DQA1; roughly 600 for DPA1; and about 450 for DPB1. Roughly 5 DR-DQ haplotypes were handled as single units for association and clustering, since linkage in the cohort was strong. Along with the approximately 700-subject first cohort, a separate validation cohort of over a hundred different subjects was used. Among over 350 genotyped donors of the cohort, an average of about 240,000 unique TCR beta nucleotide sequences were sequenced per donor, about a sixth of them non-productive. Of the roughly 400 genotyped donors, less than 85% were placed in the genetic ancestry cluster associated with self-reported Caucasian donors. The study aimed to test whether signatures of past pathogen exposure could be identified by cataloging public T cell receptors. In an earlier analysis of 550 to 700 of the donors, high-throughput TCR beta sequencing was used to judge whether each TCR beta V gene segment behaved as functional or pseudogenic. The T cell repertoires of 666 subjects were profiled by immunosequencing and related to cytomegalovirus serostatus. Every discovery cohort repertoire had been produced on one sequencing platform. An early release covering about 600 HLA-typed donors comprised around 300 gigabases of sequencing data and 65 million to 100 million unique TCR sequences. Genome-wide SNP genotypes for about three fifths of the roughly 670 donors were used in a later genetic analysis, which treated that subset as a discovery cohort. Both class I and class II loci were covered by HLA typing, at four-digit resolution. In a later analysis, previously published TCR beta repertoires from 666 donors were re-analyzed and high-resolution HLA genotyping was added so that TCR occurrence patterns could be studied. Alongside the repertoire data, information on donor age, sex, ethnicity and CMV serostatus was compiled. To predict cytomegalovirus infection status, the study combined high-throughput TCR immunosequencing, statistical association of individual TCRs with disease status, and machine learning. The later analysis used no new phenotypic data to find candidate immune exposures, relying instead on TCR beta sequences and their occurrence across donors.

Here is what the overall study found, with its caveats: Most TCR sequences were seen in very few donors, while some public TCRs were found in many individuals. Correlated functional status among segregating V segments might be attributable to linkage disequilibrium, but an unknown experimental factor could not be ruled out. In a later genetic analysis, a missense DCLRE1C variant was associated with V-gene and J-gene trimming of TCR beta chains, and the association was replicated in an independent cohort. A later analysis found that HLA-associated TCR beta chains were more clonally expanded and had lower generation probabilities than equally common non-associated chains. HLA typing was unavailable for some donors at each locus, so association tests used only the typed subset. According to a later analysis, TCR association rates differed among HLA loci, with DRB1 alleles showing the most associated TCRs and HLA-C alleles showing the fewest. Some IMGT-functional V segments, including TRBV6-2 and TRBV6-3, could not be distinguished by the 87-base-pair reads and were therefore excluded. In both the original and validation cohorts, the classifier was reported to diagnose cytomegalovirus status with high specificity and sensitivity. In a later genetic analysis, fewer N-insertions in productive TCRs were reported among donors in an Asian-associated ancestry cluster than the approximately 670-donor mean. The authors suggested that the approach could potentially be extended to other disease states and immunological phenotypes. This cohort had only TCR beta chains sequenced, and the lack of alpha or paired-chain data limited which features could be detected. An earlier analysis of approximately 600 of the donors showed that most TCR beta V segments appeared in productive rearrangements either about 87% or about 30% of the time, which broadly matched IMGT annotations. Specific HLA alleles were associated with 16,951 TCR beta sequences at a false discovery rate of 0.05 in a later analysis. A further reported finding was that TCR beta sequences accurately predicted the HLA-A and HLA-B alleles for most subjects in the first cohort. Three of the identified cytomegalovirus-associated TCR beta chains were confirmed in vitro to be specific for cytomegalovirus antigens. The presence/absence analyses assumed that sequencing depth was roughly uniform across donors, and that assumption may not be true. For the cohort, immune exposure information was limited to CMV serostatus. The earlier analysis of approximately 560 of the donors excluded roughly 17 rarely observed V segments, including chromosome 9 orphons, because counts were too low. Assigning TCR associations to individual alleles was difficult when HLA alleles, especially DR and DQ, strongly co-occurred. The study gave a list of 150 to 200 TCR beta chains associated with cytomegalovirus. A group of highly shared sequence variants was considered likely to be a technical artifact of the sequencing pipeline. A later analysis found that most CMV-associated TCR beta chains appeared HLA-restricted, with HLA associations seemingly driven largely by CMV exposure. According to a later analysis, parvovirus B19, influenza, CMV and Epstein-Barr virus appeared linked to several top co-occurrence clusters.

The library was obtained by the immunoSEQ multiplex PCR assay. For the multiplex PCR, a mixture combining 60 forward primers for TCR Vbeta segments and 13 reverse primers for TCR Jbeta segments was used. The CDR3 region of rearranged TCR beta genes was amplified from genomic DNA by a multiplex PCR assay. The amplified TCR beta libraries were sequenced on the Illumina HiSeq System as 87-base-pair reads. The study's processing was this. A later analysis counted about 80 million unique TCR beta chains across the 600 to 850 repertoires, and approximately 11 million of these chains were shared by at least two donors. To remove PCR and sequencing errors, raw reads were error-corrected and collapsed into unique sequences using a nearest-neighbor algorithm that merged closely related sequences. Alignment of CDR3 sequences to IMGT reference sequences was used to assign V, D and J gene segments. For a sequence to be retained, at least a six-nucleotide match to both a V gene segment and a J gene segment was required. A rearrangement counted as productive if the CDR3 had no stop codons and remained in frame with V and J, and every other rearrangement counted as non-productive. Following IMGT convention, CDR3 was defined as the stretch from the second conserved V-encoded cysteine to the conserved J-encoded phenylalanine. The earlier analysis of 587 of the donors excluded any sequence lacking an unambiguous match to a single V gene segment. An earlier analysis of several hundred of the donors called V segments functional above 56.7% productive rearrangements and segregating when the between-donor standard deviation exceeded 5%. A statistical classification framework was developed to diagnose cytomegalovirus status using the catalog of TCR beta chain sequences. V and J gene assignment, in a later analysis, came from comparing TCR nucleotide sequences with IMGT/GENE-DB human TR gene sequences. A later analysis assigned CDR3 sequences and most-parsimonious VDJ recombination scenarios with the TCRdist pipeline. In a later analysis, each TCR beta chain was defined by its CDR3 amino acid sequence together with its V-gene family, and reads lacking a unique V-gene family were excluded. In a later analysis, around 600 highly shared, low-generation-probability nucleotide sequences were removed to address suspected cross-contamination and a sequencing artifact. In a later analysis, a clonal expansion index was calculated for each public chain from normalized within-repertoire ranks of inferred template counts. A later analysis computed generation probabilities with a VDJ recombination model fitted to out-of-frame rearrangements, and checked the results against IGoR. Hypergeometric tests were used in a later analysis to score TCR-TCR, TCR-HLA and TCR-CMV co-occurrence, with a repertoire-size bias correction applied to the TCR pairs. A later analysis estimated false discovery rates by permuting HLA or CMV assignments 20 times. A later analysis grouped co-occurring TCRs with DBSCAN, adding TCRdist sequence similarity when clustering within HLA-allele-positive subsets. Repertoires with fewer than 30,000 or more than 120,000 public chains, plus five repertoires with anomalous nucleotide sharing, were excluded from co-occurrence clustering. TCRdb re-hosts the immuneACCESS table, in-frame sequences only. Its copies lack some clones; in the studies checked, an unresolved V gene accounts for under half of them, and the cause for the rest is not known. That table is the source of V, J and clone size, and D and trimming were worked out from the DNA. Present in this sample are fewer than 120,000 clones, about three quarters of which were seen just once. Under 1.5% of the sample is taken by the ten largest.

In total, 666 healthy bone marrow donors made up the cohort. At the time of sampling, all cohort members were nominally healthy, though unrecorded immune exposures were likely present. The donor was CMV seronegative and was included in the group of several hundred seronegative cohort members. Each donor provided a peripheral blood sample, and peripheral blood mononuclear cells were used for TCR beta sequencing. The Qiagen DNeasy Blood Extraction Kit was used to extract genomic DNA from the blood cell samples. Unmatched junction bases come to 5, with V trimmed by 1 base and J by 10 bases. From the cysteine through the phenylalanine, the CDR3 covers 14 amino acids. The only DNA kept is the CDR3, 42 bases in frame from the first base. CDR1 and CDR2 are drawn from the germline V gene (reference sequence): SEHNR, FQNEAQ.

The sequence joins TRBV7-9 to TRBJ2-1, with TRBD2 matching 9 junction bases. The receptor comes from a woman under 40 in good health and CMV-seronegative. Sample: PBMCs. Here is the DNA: TGTGCCAGCAGCTTAGTACTAGCGGGTGCCGAGCAGTTCTTC. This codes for CASSLVLAGAEQFF. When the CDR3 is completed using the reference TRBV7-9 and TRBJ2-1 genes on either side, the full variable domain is DTGVSQNPRHKITKRGQNVTFRCDPISEHNRLYWYRQTLGQGPEFLTYFQNEAQLEKSRLLSDRFSAERPKGSFSTLEIQRTEQGDSAMYLCASSLVLAGAEQFFGPGTRLTVL.